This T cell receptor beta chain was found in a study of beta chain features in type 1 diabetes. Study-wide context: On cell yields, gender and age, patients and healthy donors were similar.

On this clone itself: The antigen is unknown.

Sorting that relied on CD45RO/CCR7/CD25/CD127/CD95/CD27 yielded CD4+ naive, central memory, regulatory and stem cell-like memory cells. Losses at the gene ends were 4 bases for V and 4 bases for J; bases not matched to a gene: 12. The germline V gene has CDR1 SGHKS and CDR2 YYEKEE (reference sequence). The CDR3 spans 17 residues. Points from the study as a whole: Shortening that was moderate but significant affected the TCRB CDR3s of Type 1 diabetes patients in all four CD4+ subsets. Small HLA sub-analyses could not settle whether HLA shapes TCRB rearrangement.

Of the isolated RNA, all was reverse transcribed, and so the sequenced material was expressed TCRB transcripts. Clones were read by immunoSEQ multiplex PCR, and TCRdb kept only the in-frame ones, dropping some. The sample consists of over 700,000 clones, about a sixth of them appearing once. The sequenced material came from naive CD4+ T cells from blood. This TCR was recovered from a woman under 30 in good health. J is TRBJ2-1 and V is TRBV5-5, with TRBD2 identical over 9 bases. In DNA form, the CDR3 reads TGTGCCAGCAGCCACCAGGCTAGCGGGACAATTTACAATGAGCAGTTCTTC. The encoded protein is CASSHQASGTIYNEQFF.